This TCR beta chain was captured in a study of blood T cell repertoires in COVID-19. Study background: COVID-19 samples, acute and convalescent, were from the United States, Italy and Spain. T cells, B-cell-depleted T cells, or PBMCs provided the cDNA or gDNA that served as material.

Under the authors' procedure: Amplification with reference gene primers provided the estimates of nucleated cell counts. The table came from immunoSEQ multiplex PCR; TCRdb's copy has only in-frame clones and leaves some out. The D gene and trimming were derived from the DNA, and the V and J assignments and clone size from that table. The table includes about 110,000 clones, around 79% detected once. CDR3 length: 12 residues. Trimming took off 7 bases at V and 2 bases at J, with 11 bases between the two ends. Germline loops: CDR1 SQVTM, CDR2 ANQGSEA. The sequence was obtained from a man in his 70s with active or convalescent COVID-19. The chain couples TRBV29-1 to TRBJ2-5, with D perhaps TRBD2 (6 bases). Specimen: peripheral blood. The CDR3 DNA reads TGCAGCGGGGGACTCGAACAAGAGACCCAGTACTTC. It specifies CSGGLEQETQYF.